This T cell receptor (beta chain) was retrieved from a study of T cell repertoires in cytomegalovirus infection. This clonotype was seen at least ten times. Its antigen is unidentified. Germline lookup yields CDR1 MNHNY and CDR2 SVGAGI (reference sequence). CDR3 size: 13 residues. Trimming left V 8 bases short and J 6 bases short, with 14 bases between. TCRdb reprocessed the reads via MiXCR and lists one record per CDR3 protein. The sample carries roughly 160,000 distinct CDR3 sequences, less than 25% recorded once. The TCR originated in a human donor in good health (CMV status not recorded). Some clones in this sample may be carry-over from other donors' samples. The sample here was CD8+ T cells from cultured PBMCs, taken from culture after CMV antigen stimulation. The chain recombines TRBV6-6 with TRBJ2-1; a possible D gene is TRBD2 (6 bases). Here the CDR3 reads CASGGGEVNEQFF. The CDR3 DNA sequence: TGTGCCAGCGGAGGAGGGGAAGTCAATGAGCAGTTCTTC.